The 15 T cell receptor beta chains in this list originate from one sample, sequenced in a study of blood T cell repertoires in COVID-19. Profiling relied on immunoSEQ multiplex PCR, and the TCRdb table lists in-frame clones only, not all of them. The profile covers roughly 340,000 clones, with around 92% appearing a single time and approximately 3% taken by the ten largest. The sample was peripheral blood. The receptors come from a woman in her 30s with COVID-19, enrolled during active disease.

This clone was picked up a small number of times. The chain is built from TRBV2 and TRBJ2-3; TRBD2 matches at 11 bases. V shed 8 bases, J shed 1 base, and the junction held 5 bases outside the gene matches. The CDR3 spans 15 residues. Per the germline V gene, CDR1 is SNHLY and CDR2 is FYNNEI. The CDR3 region has the DNA TGTGCCAGCTCCCTACTAGCGGGGGGCACAGATACGCAGTATTTT. Translating gives CASSLLAGGTDTQYF.

Concerning this clone itself: The same CDR3 can be traced to other DNA sequences in this sample. CDR3 amino acids: CATSSPYSNQPQHF. The CDR3 coding sequence is TGTGCCACCAGCTCCCCCTATAGCAATCAGCCCCAGCATTTT. V usage is TRBV24-1 and J usage is TRBJ1-5; no clear D gene. The CDR3 consists of 14 residues. CDR1 is KGHDR and CDR2 is SFDVKD in the germline V gene. V dropped 7 bases and J dropped 0 bases, with 9 bases sitting between them.

The chain joins TRBV10-1 to TRBJ2-2; 11 nucleotides line up with TRBD1. J gave up 2 bases and V 6 bases, and 5 bases lay outside the gene matches. Germline assignment: CDR1 WNHNN and CDR2 SYGVQD (reference sequence). The CDR3 runs 16 residues. CDR3 amino acids: CASSWTGGGNTGELFF. The DNA of the CDR3 is TGCGCCAGCAGCTGGACAGGGGGCGGTAACACCGGGGAGCTGTTTTTT.

J is TRBJ2-1 and V is TRBV9, with 11 bases aligning to TRBD2. The CDR3 length is 18 residues. CDR1 is SGDLS and CDR2 is YYNGEE in the germline V gene. The V segment lost 0 bases and the J segment 8 bases; nucleotides outside the gene matches: 13. CDR3: CASSVESKVAGGQDEQFF. The CDR3 coding sequence is TGTGCCAGCAGCGTAGAGAGCAAGGTAGCGGGGGGGCAGGATGAGCAGTTCTTC.

The rearrangement joins TRBV5-6 to TRBJ2-2; 8 bases are a match to TRBD2. Germline V gives CDR1 SGHDT, CDR2 YYEEEE. The V segment lost 2 bases and the J segment 4 bases; nucleotides outside the gene matches: 4. The CDR3 totals 15 residues. CDR3 region: CASSFLAGTTGELFF. The CDR3 bases are TGTGCCAGCAGCTTTTTAGCGGGGACCACCGGGGAGCTGTTTTTT.

The chain carries TRBV7-2 and TRBJ2-5, with a possible D match to TRBD2 (6 bases). V dropped 1 base and J dropped 5 bases, with 14 bases sitting between them. From germline, CDR1 is SGHTA and CDR2 FQGNSA. There are 15 residues in the CDR3. In DNA, the CDR3 is TGTGCCAGCAGCTTAGGCGGGGCAGGGCGGGAGACCCAGTACTTC. Its protein product is CASSLGGAGRETQYF. Supplemented by reference TRBV7-2 and TRBJ2-5, the full variable domain reads GAGVSQSPSNKVTEKGKDVELRCDPISGHTALYWYRQSLGQGLEFLIYFQGNSAPDKSGLPSDRFSAERTGGSVSTLTIQRTQQEDSAVYLCASSLGGAGRETQYFGPGTRLLVL.

For this clone: An end of the junction does not agree with germline; a read error may underlie this. The V gene is TRBV7-7, the J gene TRBJ2-1; D possibly corresponds to TRBD2 (6 bases). The CDR3 is 15 amino acids. Germline V gene sequence: CDR1 SSHAT, CDR2 FNYEAQ (reference sequence). CDR3 region: CASSRDFLSYNEQFF. The CDR3, as DNA: TGTGCTAGCAGCCGGGACTTTCTCTCCTACAATGAGCAGTTCTTC.

The gene calls are TRBV7-9 and TRBJ2-7; 10 bases agree with TRBD2. CDR3 size: 16 residues. Germline CDR1 SEHNR, CDR2 FQNEAQ (reference sequence). V trimming: 1 base; J trimming: 0 bases; junction bases outside the gene matches: 3. The CDR3, as DNA: TGTGCCAGCAGCTTAGTGGCTAGCGGGGGCTCCTACGAGCAGTACTTC. Amino acid sequence: CASSLVASGGSYEQYF.

This clone is a singleton in its sample. This chain links TRBV5-8 with TRBJ2-1; 8 bases align to TRBD2. V was pared by 4 bases and J by 8 bases, with 14 bases of the junction left unmatched. The length of the CDR3 is 16 residues. Germline lookup yields CDR1 SGHTS and CDR2 YDEGEE. CDR3 protein: CASSGALGTRADEQFF. Here the CDR3 DNA reads TGTGCCAGCAGCGGAGCACTAGGGACTAGGGCTGATGAGCAGTTCTTC.

Only one count was recorded for this clone. The rearrangement uses TRBV29-1 and TRBJ1-1; the D is unclear. The CDR3 loop spans 12 amino acids. The germline V gene has CDR1 SQVTM and CDR2 ANQGSEA. The V gene lost 7 bases and the J gene lost 1 base, with 10 bases spanning the gap. The CDR3 region has the DNA TGCAGCGCCGCGGGAGGGAACACTGAAGCTTTCTTT. The encoded protein is CSAAGGNTEAFF.

The genes are TRBV6-5 and TRBJ2-2; 7 bases are shared with TRBD2. V lost 4 bases to trimming and J lost 0 bases; unmatched junction nucleotides: 5. CDR1 and CDR2 from the germline V gene are MNHEY and SVGAGI. This CDR3 is built from 16 residues. The CDR3 DNA sequence: TGTGCCAGCAGTTCCCTAGCGGCACCGAACACCGGGGAGCTGTTTTTT. Amino acid sequence: CASSSLAAPNTGELFF.

The rearrangement joins TRBV4-3 to TRBJ2-5, with 11 bases matching TRBD2. CDR1 and CDR2 from the germline V gene are LGHNA and YSLEER. The CDR3 contains 18 residues. The junction had 7 bases not matched to a gene; V was cut back by 0 bases and J by 1 base. As DNA, the CDR3 is TGCGCCAGCAGCCAAGATAAGCTAGCGGGGGGCCCCCAAGAGACCCAGTACTTC. Protein product: CASSQDKLAGGPQETQYF.

V gene TRBV11-3 combines with J gene TRBJ2-2; tentative D call: TRBD2 (6 bases). The V gene's germline CDR1 is SGHNT and CDR2 YENEEA. CDR3 size: 17 residues. V dropped 4 bases and J dropped 1 base, with 16 bases sitting between them. The CDR3 reads CASSWALDGRNTGELFF. Here the CDR3 DNA reads TGTGCCAGCAGCTGGGCCTTAGACGGGAGGAACACCGGGGAGCTGTTTTTT.

The rearrangement uses TRBV5-1 and TRBJ2-3; 12 bases agree with TRBD2. V lost 0 bases and J lost 1; bases outside the gene matches: 0. Germline V lookup: CDR1 SGHRS, CDR2 YFSETQ. The CDR3 runs 16 residues. The CDR3, as DNA: TGCGCCAGCAGCTTGGCTAGCGGGAGGGGCACAGATACGCAGTATTTT. Protein: CASSLASGRGTDTQYF.

The chain employs TRBV12-3 or TRBV12-4 and TRBJ2-2; D not resolved. The CDR3 sequence is 13 residues long. Trimming left V 3 bases short and J 5 bases short, with 7 bases between. CDR3 nucleotide sequence: TGTGCCAGCAGTTTGTACGGTACCGGGGAGCTGTTTTTT. Its translation: CASSLYGTGELFF.